The clone carrying this TCR beta chain was counted at least ten times. Its antigen remains unknown. The sample belongs to a study of response to subunit inactivated influenza vaccine. Study results and caveats: Authors suggested that a seasonal influenza vaccination recruits few new T cells each time.

TCRdb fed the RT-PCR reads into MiXCR, producing one record per CDR3 protein. The data contain fewer than 700,000 distinct CDR3 sequences, under 15% of them seen just once; the ten biggest clones take up around 12%. CDR1 SQVTM and CDR2 ANQGSEA come from the germline V gene. Between the trimmed V and J ends, which lost 7 bases and 12 bases, there was a span of 16 bases. The CDR3 length is 11 residues. The specimen comprised PBMCs from blood, sampled roughly 45 days after vaccination. V is TRBV29-1 and J is TRBJ2-1, with unresolved D. This TCR was recovered from a man aged 45-65 years who received an inactivated influenza vaccine. DNA of the CDR3: TGCAGCGCGGTCAAGCAATGGGGGCAGTTCTTC. Translated: CSAVKQWGQFF.